This T cell receptor (beta chain) appears in the sequencing data of a study of blood T cell repertoires in COVID-19. TCRdb's copy holds only in-frame clones and misses some; the assay was immunoSEQ multiplex PCR. The sample has 150,000 to 200,000 clones; roughly 85% are singletons. Concerning this clone: A read error may produce the germline difference seen at one junction end.

This CDR3 contains 15 residues. CDR1 and CDR2 (germline): MNHEY, SMNVEV (reference sequence). The rearrangement uses TRBV27 and TRBJ2-7; D possibly corresponds to TRBD1 (6 bases). The TCR was taken from a man in his fifties or sixties with active or convalescent COVID-19. The sequencing sample was made of peripheral blood. In DNA form, the CDR3 reads TGTGCCAGCAATTTATCTTACAGGGCCACCTACGAGCAGTACTTC. It specifies CASNLSYRATYEQYF.